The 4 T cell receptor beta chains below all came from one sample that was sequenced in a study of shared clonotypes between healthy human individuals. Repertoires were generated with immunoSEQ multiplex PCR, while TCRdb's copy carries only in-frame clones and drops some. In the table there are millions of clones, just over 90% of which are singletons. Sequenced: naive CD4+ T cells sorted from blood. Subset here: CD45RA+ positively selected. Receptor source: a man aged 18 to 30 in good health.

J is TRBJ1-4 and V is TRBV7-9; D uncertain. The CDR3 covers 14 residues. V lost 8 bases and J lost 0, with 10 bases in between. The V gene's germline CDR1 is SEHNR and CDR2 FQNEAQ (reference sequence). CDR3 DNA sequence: TGTGCCAGCTTATCTTTTGCAACTAATGAAAAACTGTTTTTT. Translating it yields CASLSFATNEKLFF.

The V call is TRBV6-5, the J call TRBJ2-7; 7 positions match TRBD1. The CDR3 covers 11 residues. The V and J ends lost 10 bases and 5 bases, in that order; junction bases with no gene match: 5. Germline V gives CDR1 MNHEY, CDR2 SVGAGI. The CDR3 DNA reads TGTGCCACCACAGGGGTACACGAGCAGTACTTC. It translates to CATTGVHEQYF.

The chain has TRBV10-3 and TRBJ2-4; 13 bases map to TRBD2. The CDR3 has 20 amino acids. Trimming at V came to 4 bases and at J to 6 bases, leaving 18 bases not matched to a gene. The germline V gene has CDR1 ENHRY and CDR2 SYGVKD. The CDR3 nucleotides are TGTGCCATCAGTGCGGAACTAGCGGGGGGGCCCTCCGTTTGGTCAAACATTCAGTACTTC. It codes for CAISAELAGGPSVWSNIQYF.

The CDR3 coding sequence is TGCGCCAGCGGCTCAGGGCAGCCAGGGGAGACCCAGTACTTC. Protein sequence: CASGSGQPGETQYF. The J gene is TRBJ2-5, the V gene TRBV5-1, with D possibly matching TRBD1 (5 bases). Germline V gene lookup returns CDR1 SGHRS and CDR2 YFSETQ. The CDR3 loop spans 14 amino acids. Trimming removed 7 bases from V and 5 bases from J, with 18 bases in between.